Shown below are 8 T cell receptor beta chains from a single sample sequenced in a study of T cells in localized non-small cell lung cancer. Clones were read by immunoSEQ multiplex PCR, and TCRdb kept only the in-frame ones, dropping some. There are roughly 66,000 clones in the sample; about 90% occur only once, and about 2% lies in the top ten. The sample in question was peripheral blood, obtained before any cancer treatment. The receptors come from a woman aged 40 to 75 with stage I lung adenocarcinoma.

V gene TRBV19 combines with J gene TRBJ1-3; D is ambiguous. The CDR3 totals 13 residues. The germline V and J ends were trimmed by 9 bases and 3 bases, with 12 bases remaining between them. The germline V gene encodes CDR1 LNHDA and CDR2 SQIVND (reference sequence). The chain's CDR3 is CASAGQRGNTIYF. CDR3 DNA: TGTGCCAGCGCCGGCCAGCGTGGAAACACCATATATTTT.

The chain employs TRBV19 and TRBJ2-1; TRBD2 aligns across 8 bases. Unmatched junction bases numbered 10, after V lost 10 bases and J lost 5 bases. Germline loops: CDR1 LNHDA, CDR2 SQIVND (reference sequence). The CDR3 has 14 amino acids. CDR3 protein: CATSLIAGNNEQFF. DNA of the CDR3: TGTGCCACTTCGCTGATAGCGGGGAACAATGAGCAGTTCTTC.

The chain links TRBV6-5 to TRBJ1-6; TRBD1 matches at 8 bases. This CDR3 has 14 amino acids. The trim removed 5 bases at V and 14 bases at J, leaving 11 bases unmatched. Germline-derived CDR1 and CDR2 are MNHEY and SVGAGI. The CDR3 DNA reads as TGTGCCAGCAGTCCACGGACAGGGTCTAAGGCCCTCCACTTT. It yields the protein CASSPRTGSKALHF.

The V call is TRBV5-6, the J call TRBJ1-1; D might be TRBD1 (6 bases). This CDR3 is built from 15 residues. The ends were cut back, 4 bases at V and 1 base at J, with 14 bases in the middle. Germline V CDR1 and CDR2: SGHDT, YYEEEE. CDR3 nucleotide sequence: TGTGCCAGCAGCCGGCTGACAGGTACGAACACTGAAGCTTTCTTT. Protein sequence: CASSRLTGTNTEAFF.

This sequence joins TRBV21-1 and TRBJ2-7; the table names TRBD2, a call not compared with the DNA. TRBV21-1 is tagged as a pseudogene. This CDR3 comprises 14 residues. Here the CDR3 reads CASSKLEGKCEQYF. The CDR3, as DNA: TGTGCCAGCAGCAAACTGGAGGGGAAGTGCGAGCAGTACTTC.

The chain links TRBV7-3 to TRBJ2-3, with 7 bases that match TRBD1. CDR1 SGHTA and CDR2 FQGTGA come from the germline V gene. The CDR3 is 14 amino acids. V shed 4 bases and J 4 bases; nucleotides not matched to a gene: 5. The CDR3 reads CASSSTGYADTQYF. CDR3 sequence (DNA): TGTGCCAGCAGCTCGACAGGGTACGCAGATACGCAGTATTTT.

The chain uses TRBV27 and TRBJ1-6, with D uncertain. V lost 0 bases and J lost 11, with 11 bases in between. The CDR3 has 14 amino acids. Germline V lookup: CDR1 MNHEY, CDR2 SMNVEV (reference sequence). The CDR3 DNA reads TGTGCCAGCAGTTTATCGCCTTTTGAGGCACCCCTCCACTTT. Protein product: CASSLSPFEAPLHF.

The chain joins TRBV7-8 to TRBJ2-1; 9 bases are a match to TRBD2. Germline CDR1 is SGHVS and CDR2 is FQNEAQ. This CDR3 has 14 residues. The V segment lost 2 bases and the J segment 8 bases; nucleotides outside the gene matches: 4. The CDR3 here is CASSLTPSGDEQFF. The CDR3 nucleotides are TGTGCCAGCAGCTTAACCCCTAGCGGGGATGAGCAGTTCTTC.